Listed below are T cell receptor beta chains from one sample, sequenced in a study of blood T cell repertoires in COVID-19. TCRdb keeps only in-frame clones here, not all; method: immunoSEQ multiplex PCR. This sample has fewer than 650,000 clones, with roughly 91% found just once. Material: peripheral blood. These receptors were collected from a woman aged 45 to 65 with COVID-19, enrolled during active disease. Both conserved end residues are part of each CDR3. D genes are given only for firm matches. Expanded clones get a size class; other rows say once, few or many, or leave the size out.

j_gene	v_gene	d_gene	abundance	CDR3aa	CDR3nt
TRBJ1-3	TRBV28	NA	NA	CASSLSNGLGNTIYF	TGTGCCAGCAGTTTAAGTAATGGACTGGGAAACACCATATATTTT
TRBJ1-4	TRBV4-1	NA	NA	CASSQSETTNEKLFF	TGCGCCAGCAGCCAAAGCGAGACAACTAATGAAAAACTGTTTTTT
TRBJ1-2	TRBV6-5	NA	NA	CASKLRGDYGYTF	TGTGCCAGCAAGCTACGGGGAGACTATGGCTACACCTTC
TRBJ1-6	TRBV25-1	NA	once	CASSEGRTQNSPLHF	TGTGCCAGCAGTGAAGGACGGACTCAGAATTCACCCCTCCACTTT
TRBJ1-2	TRBV6-1	TRBD1	NA	CASSDRGSYGYTF	TGTGCCAGCAGTGACAGGGGGTCCTATGGCTACACCTTC
TRBJ1-2	TRBV2	NA	NA	CASSELANYGYTF	TGTGCCAGCAGTGAATTAGCTAACTATGGCTACACCTTC
TRBJ1-1	TRBV5-6	NA	NA	CASSFQGGPGKAFF	TGTGCCAGCAGCTTCCAGGGAGGGCCGGGGAAAGCTTTCTTT
TRBJ2-5	TRBV4-2	NA	NA	CASSPLGLETQYF	TGTGCCAGCAGCCCCCTGGGACTAGAGACCCAGTACTTC
TRBJ1-2	TRBV9	NA	NA	CASSSRTDLNYGYTF	TGTGCCAGCAGCTCTCGGACAGATCTTAACTATGGCTACACCTTC
TRBJ1-6	TRBV3-1/TRBV3-2	TRBD1	NA	CASSLRQGNSPLHF	TGTGCCAGCAGCCTCCGACAGGGAAATTCACCCCTCCACTTT
TRBJ2-3	TRBV10-3	TRBD2	NA	CAISIGTSGGVDTQYF	TGTGCCATCAGCATCGGGACTAGCGGGGGGGTCGATACGCAGTATTTT
TRBJ2-7	TRBV2	NA	NA	CASRGSYEQYF	TGTGCCAGCCGAGGGTCCTACGAGCAGTACTTC
TRBJ2-1	TRBV10-1	NA	many	CASSDPGIYGEQFF	TGCGCCAGCTCCGACCCCGGGATCTACGGTGAGCAGTTCTTC
TRBJ2-3	TRBV30	TRBD2	NA	CAWSPGLAGGTDTQYF	TGTGCCTGGTCCCCGGGACTAGCGGGGGGCACAGATACGCAGTATTTT
TRBJ1-2	TRBV6-1	NA	few	CASSDPQGWDGYTF	TGTGCCAGCAGTGACCCACAGGGTTGGGACGGCTACACCTTC
TRBJ2-7	TRBV5-6	NA	NA	CASSPGGTYEQYF	TGTGCCAGCAGCCCCGGCGGTACCTACGAGCAGTACTTC
TRBJ1-3	TRBV11-2	NA	NA	CASSLAGPGNTIYF	TGTGCCAGCAGCTTAGCAGGGCCGGGAAACACCATATATTTT
TRBJ1-1	TRBV30	TRBD1	NA	CAWTPGTANTEAFF	TGTGCCTGGACACCGGGGACAGCCAACACTGAAGCTTTCTTT
TRBJ2-1	TRBV30	TRBD2	NA	CAWSVGLAAYNEQFF	TGTGCCTGGAGTGTGGGACTAGCGGCCTACAATGAGCAGTTCTTC
TRBJ1-5	TRBV28	NA	once	CASSLPGMDNQPQHF	TGTGCCAGCAGTTTACCAGGGATGGACAATCAGCCCCAGCATTTT
TRBJ2-1	TRBV5-1	NA	NA	CASSLEGTGNNEQFF	TGCGCCAGCAGCTTGGAGGGGACTGGAAACAATGAGCAGTTCTTC
TRBJ2-1	TRBV11-2	TRBD1	NA	CASSLDFRAGGYNEQFF	TGTGCCAGCAGCTTAGATTTCAGGGCAGGGGGTTATAATGAGCAGTTCTTC
TRBJ1-1	TRBV2	TRBD1	NA	CASSHDRGITEAFF	TGTGCCAGCAGCCATGACAGGGGGATTACTGAAGCTTTCTTT
TRBJ1-1	TRBV9	NA	once	CASSVATVNTEAFF	TGTGCCAGCAGCGTAGCTACGGTTAACACTGAAGCTTTCTTT
TRBJ2-3	TRBV6-5	NA	NA	CASRATGYFTDTQYF	TGTGCCAGCAGAGCTACAGGCTACTTCACAGATACGCAGTATTTT
TRBJ2-1	TRBV2	TRBD1	NA	CASSGPGQGVNEQFF	TGTGCCAGCAGTGGGCCTGGACAGGGGGTAAATGAGCAGTTCTTC
TRBJ2-7	TRBV11-2	TRBD2	NA	CASSLVTSGGSKYYEQYF	TGTGCCAGCAGCTTAGTGACTAGCGGGGGGAGCAAATACTACGAGCAGTACTTC
TRBJ2-1	TRBV27	NA	NA	CASSPEPGSYNEQFF	TGTGCCAGCAGTCCCGAGCCAGGGTCCTACAATGAGCAGTTCTTC
TRBJ1-1	TRBV10-3	TRBD1	once	CAISQGARTEAFF	TGTGCCATCAGCCAGGGGGCACGGACTGAAGCTTTCTTT
TRBJ1-6	TRBV30	NA	NA	CAWSVQAGPLHF	TGTGCCTGGAGTGTACAAGCAGGGCCCCTCCACTTT
TRBJ1-4	TRBV29-1	NA	NA	CSVPGQFGKLFF	TGCAGCGTTCCCGGACAGTTCGGGAAACTGTTTTTT
TRBJ1-5	TRBV24-1	NA	few	CATSAGDQPQHF	TGTGCCACCAGTGCGGGAGATCAGCCCCAGCATTTT
TRBJ2-7	TRBV7-9	TRBD1	NA	CASTKGTGPYEQYF	TGTGCCAGCACCAAAGGGACAGGACCCTACGAGCAGTACTTC
TRBJ2-7	TRBV18	NA	NA	CASSPQTGTYEQYF	TGTGCCAGCTCACCCCAGACAGGGACTTACGAGCAGTACTTC
TRBJ1-2	TRBV2	NA	NA	CASSEAAFGVGYTF	TGTGCCAGCAGTGAAGCTGCCTTCGGGGTAGGCTACACCTTC
TRBJ2-7	TRBV5-5	NA	NA	CASSLDRVDYEQYF	TGTGCCAGCAGCTTGGACAGGGTGGACTACGAGCAGTACTTC
TRBJ2-3	TRBV11-2	TRBD2	NA	CASSAERGDTQYF	TGTGCCAGCAGCGCTGAGCGGGGGGATACGCAGTATTTT
TRBJ2-7	TRBV6-5	TRBD1	NA	CASSPFRTGLYEQYF	TGTGCCAGCAGTCCTTTCCGGACAGGACTCTACGAGCAGTACTTC
TRBJ1-2	TRBV6-5	NA	NA	CASSYSRARGYGYTF	TGTGCCAGCAGTTACTCACGGGCCCGGGGCTATGGCTACACCTTC
TRBJ1-6	TRBV5-6	NA	NA	CASSFGRGRSPLHF	TGTGCCAGCAGCTTCGGCAGGGGTCGGTCACCCCTCCACTTT
TRBJ2-7	TRBV4-2	TRBD2	NA	CASAQTSVPYEQYF	TGTGCCAGCGCCCAGACTAGCGTGCCCTACGAGCAGTACTTC
TRBJ1-1	TRBV12-3/TRBV12-4	NA	NA	CASGYGGEAFF	TGTGCCAGCGGGTACGGCGGTGAAGCTTTCTTT
TRBJ1-1	TRBV10-2	NA	NA	CASSGASDTEAFF	TGCGCCAGCAGTGGCGCGTCGGACACTGAAGCTTTCTTT
TRBJ2-3	TRBV6-7	NA	NA	CASSYGQFTDTQYF	TGTGCCAGCAGTTACGGACAATTCACAGATACGCAGTATTTT
TRBJ1-1	TRBV30	TRBD1	NA	CAWNSQGANTEAFF	TGTGCCTGGAACTCACAGGGGGCAAACACTGAAGCTTTCTTT
TRBJ1-1	TRBV29-1	NA	NA	CSVSPGGEAFF	TGCAGCGTTTCCCCAGGAGGTGAAGCTTTCTTT
TRBJ1-5	TRBV7-9	NA	NA	CASSSAGAGNQPQHF	TGTGCCAGCAGCTCTGCTGGGGCCGGCAATCAGCCCCAGCATTTT
TRBJ2-7	TRBV2	NA	NA	CASRGMRGPYEQYF	TGTGCCAGCAGGGGGATGCGGGGGCCCTACGAGCAGTACTTC
TRBJ2-7	TRBV19	NA	NA	CASSMSRQGSYEQYF	TGTGCCAGTAGTATGTCTCGGCAGGGGTCCTACGAGCAGTACTTC
TRBJ2-5	TRBV7-9	NA	NA	CASRRGAQETQYF	TGTGCCTCTCGCCGGGGGGCCCAAGAGACCCAGTACTTC
TRBJ2-7	TRBV11-1	TRBD1	NA	CASSTRQGAYEQYF	TGTGCCAGCAGCACACGACAGGGCGCCTACGAGCAGTACTTC
TRBJ2-7	TRBV24-1	TRBD1	NA	CATSSTSGQGTYEQYF	TGTGCCACCAGCTCAACCTCGGGACAGGGTACCTACGAGCAGTACTTC
TRBJ2-7	TRBV30	TRBD1	NA	CAWSGGQGYEQYF	TGTGCCTGGAGTGGGGGACAGGGCTACGAGCAGTACTTC
TRBJ2-7	TRBV11-2	NA	NA	CASRRSYRAGEQYF	TGTGCCAGCAGACGAAGTTACAGGGCCGGGGAGCAGTACTTC
TRBJ1-1	TRBV12-3/TRBV12-4	NA	few	CASSFTANTEAFF	TGTGCCAGCAGTTTCACAGCGAACACTGAAGCTTTCTTT